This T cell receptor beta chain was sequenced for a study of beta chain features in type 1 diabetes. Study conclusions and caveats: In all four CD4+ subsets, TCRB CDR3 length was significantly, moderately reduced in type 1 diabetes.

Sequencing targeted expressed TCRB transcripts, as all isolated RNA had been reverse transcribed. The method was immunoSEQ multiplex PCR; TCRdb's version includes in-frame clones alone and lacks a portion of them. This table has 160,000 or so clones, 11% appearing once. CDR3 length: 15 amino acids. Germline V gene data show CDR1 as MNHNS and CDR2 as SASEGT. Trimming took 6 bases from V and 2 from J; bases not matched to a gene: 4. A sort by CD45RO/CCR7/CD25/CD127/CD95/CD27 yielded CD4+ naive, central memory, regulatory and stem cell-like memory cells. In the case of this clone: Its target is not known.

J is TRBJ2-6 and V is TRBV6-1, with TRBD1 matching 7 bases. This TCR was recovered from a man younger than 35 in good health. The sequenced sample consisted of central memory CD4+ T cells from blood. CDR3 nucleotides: TGTGCCAGCAGCCAACAGGGGACTGGGGCCAACGTCCTGACTTTC. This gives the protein CASSQQGTGANVLTF.